This TCR beta chain was obtained from a study of T cells after posttransplantation cyclophosphamide. This clone qualifies as medium-sized. Its matching antigen is unknown. Busulfan-fludarabine conditioning, marrow transplant, and cyclophosphamide on days +3 and +4 were administered. The protocol was immunoSEQ multiplex PCR, while the TCRdb copy is restricted to in-frame clones and leaves out a portion. The record shows fewer than 3,000 clones for this sample, with no singletons present. Study-wide results and caveats: Later post-transplant blood repertoires were often dominated by donor CD8+ memory clones. Recipient CMV seropositivity and CMV reactivation strongly tracked TRB clonality. Tissue-infiltrating T cells from skin or gut overlapped little with blood T cells.

The CDR3 runs 19 residues. Trimming took 0 bases from V and 0 from J; bases not matched to a gene: 12. CDR1 and CDR2 from the germline V gene are SGHRS and YFSETQ. Sequences were derived from PBMCs, sampled 30 days after allogeneic stem cell transplant with posttransplant cyclophosphamide. The V call is TRBV5-1, the J call TRBJ2-3; TRBD2 matches at 8 bases. This sequence was found in a female patient in her 60s who received an allogeneic stem cell transplant from an unrelated donor, was CMV-positive, and had acute GVHD only. Some T cells may be transferred from the graft donor. CDR3 amino acids: CASSLEAGVPISSTDTQYF. CDR3 bases: TGCGCCAGCAGCTTGGAAGCGGGGGTACCGATATCTAGCACAGATACGCAGTATTTT. Full variable domain (remainder filled in from reference TRBV5-1 and TRBJ2-3): KAGVTQTPRYLIKTRGQQVTLSCSPISGHRSVSWYQQTPGQGLQFLFEYFSETQRNKGNFPGRFSGRQFSNSRSEMNVSTLELGDSALYLCASSLEAGVPISSTDTQYFGPGTRLTVL.